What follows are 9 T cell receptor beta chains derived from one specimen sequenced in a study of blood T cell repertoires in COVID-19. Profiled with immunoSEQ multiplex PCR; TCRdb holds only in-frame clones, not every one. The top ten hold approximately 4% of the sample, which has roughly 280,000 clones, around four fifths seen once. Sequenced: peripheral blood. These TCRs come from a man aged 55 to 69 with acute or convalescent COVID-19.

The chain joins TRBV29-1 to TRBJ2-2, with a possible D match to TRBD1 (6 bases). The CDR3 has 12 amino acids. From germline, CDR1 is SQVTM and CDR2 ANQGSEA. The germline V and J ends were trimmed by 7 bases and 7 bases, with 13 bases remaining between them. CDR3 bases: TGCAGCGCCATTTGGGGGCGCGGGGAGCTGTTTTTT. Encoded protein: CSAIWGRGELFF.

The CDR3 DNA reads as TGTGCCAGCAGCTTCAGGACTTACACAGATACGCAGTATTTT. Its translation: CASSFRTYTDTQYF. The chain couples TRBV5-8 to TRBJ2-3; D is perhaps TRBD2 (5 bases). V was trimmed by 2 bases and J by 2 bases, leaving 9 bases between them. CDR1 SGHTS and CDR2 YDEGEE come from the germline V gene. There are 14 residues in the CDR3.

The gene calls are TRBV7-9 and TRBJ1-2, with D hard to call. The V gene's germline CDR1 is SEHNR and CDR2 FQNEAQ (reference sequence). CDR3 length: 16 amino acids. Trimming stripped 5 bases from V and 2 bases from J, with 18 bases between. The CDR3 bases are TGTGCCAGCAGCGCCGGCGAAAGTCGGGGAAACTATGGCTACACCTTC. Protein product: CASSAGESRGNYGYTF. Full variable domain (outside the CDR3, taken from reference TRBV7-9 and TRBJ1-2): DTGVSQNPRHKITKRGQNVTFRCDPISEHNRLYWYRQTLGQGPEFLTYFQNEAQLEKSRLLSDRFSAERPKGSFSTLEIQRTEQGDSAMYLCASSAGESRGNYGYTFGSGTRLTVV.

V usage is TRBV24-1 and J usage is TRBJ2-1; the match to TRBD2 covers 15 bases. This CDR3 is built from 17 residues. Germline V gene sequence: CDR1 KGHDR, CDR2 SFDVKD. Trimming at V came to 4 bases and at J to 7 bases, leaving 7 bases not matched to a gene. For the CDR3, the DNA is TGTGCCACCAGTGACACCGGACTAGCGGGAGGGAATAATGAGCAGTTCTTC. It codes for CATSDTGLAGGNNEQFF.

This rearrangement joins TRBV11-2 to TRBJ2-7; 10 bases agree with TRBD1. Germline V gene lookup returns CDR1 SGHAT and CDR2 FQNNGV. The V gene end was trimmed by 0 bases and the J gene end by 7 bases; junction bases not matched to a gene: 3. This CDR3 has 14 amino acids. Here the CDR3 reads CASSLEGTGVEQYF. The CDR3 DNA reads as TGTGCCAGCAGCTTAGAGGGGACAGGGGTTGAGCAGTACTTC.

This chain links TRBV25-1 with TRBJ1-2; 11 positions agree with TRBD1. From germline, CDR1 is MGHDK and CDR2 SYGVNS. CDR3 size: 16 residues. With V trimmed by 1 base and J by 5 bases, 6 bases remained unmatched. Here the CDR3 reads CASSELGTGGKYGYTF. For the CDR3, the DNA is TGTGCCAGCAGTGAATTGGGGACAGGGGGAAAGTATGGCTACACCTTC.

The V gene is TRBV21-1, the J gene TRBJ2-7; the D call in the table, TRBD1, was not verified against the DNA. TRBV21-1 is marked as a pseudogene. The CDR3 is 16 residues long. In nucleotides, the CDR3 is TGTGCCAGCACCCGATACAGGGCCAAAAGCTCCTACGAGCAGTACTTC. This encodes CASTRYRAKSSYEQYF.

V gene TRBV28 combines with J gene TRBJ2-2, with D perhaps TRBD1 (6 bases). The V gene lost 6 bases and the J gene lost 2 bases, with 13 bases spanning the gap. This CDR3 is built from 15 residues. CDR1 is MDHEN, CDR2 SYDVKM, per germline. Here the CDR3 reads CASRTGGDNTGELFF. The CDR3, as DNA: TGTGCCAGCAGGACTGGGGGCGATAACACCGGGGAGCTGTTTTTT.

CDR3 DNA sequence: TGTGCCAGCAACGGACAGGGCGCGGCTAATGAAAAACTGTTTTTT. As protein: CASNGQGAANEKLFF. The gene calls are TRBV28 and TRBJ1-4; 8 bases match TRBD1. This CDR3 region has 15 residues. Germline V gives CDR1 MDHEN, CDR2 SYDVKM. Germline trimming cut 7 bases from V and 3 bases from J; bases unmatched to any gene: 7.